Below are 8 T cell receptor beta chains sequenced from a single sample in a study of shared clonotypes between healthy human individuals. Libraries were prepared by immunoSEQ multiplex PCR; TCRdb keeps only in-frame clonotypes and omits some of them. The table includes approximately 720,000 clones, around 92% detected once. As defined, naive CD8 cells were CD45RO-negative and positively selected for CCR7, with terminally differentiated effector memory CD45RA+ cells excluded. The sequenced material came from naive CD8+ T cells sorted from blood. These receptors were collected from a young man in good health.

The chain combines TRBV5-3 with TRBJ2-7; no clear D gene. TRBV5-3 is designated an ORF whose function remains uncertain. The CDR3 runs to 11 residues. V was shortened by 4 bases and J by 7 bases, with 9 bases between the two germline ends. CDR3 sequence (DNA): TGTGCCAGAAGCCACACTCTGGAGCAGTACTTC. This encodes CARSHTLEQYF.

The rearrangement joins TRBV19 to TRBJ2-7; unclear D gene. The CDR3 has 14 residues. The V and J ends lost 0 bases and 4 bases respectively, with 10 bases between them. Germline CDR1 and CDR2: LNHDA and SQIVND (reference sequence). The CDR3 DNA reads as TGTGCCAGTAGTATAGATTGGTCGGCATACGAGCAGTACTTC. This translates into CASSIDWSAYEQYF. The entire variable domain, with the rest obtained from reference TRBV19 and TRBJ2-7, is as follows: DGGITQSPKYLFRKEGQNVTLSCEQNLNHDAMYWYRQDPGQGLRLIYYSQIVNDFQKGDIAEGYSVSREKKESFPLTVTSAQKNPTAFYLCASSIDWSAYEQYFGPGTRLTVT.

This chain uses TRBV5-5 with TRBJ2-7; D unclear. The CDR3 length is 13 residues. Trimming pared 5 bases from V and 2 bases from J, leaving 11 bases between. Germline V lookup: CDR1 SGHKS, CDR2 YYEKEE (reference sequence). In DNA form, the CDR3 reads TGTGCCAGCAGTTTTGTGGGTGCCTACGAGCAGTACTTC. Translating gives CASSFVGAYEQYF.

This clone was seen just once. The chain combines TRBV4-1 with TRBJ2-3; TRBD2 aligns across 8 bases. CDR1 is MGHRA and CDR2 is YSYEKL in the germline V gene. Trimming cost V 3 bases and J 8 bases; bases outside gene matches: 10. The CDR3 sequence is 15 residues long. CDR3 nucleotides: TGCGCCAGCAGCCAGGTAGCGGGATTCTTAGGTACGCAGTATTTT. It is translated as CASSQVAGFLGTQYF.

The gene calls are TRBV27 and TRBJ2-1, with unresolved D. Germline CDR1 reads MNHEY; CDR2 reads SMNVEV (reference sequence). Trimming left V 7 bases short and J 0 bases short, with 19 bases between. CDR3 length equals 17 residues. CDR3 coding DNA: TGTGCCAGCAAGGATGACGTTTCGGGCGGCTCCTACAATGAGCAGTTCTTC. This codes for CASKDDVSGGSYNEQFF.

The V call is TRBV30, the J call TRBJ2-6; D remains unclear. The V gene lost 8 bases and the J gene lost 0 bases, with 5 bases spanning the gap. Germline V lookup: CDR1 GTSNPN, CDR2 SVGIG (reference sequence). The CDR3 totals 12 residues. CDR3 nucleotide sequence: TGTGCCAGCTTCTCTGGGGCCAACGTCCTGACTTTC. Translating gives CASFSGANVLTF.

This chain links TRBV7-6 with TRBJ2-7, with TRBD2 matching over 8 bases. The CDR3 length is 14 residues. V lost 4 bases and J lost 2; bases outside the gene matches: 4. Germline CDR1 reads SGHVS; CDR2 reads FNYEAQ. The CDR3 bases are TGTGCCAGCAGCTCTAGCGGGTCGGCCTACGAGCAGTACTTC. Translating gives CASSSSGSAYEQYF.

The CDR3 sequence: CASSLAIRPEETQYF. The CDR3 DNA is TGTGCCAGCAGCTTAGCGATCAGGCCGGAGGAGACCCAGTACTTC. The gene calls are TRBV7-2 and TRBJ2-5, with D unresolved. This CDR3 spans 15 amino acids. The germline CDR1 and CDR2 sequences are SGHTA and FQGNSA. The V and J ends lost 0 bases and 5 bases respectively, with 13 bases between them.